The clone carrying this T cell receptor beta chain was observed a few times. What it binds is unknown. These data originate in a study of response to subunit inactivated influenza vaccine. Study-level findings and limits: Authors suggested that a seasonal influenza vaccination recruits few new T cells each time.

Germline CDR1 is SQVTM and CDR2 is ANQGSEA. This CDR3 is 13 amino acids long. V was cut by 5 bases and J by 0 bases, with 5 bases left in between. TCRdb passed the RT-PCR reads through MiXCR, listing each CDR3 protein once. The sample lists approximately 730,000 distinct CDR3 sequences; approximately 14% were seen once. The chain carries TRBV29-1 and TRBJ2-6; no definite D call. The sequencing used PBMCs from blood, collected 14 to 15 days before vaccination. The clonotype originates from a man between 50 and 59 years old who received an inactivated influenza vaccine. The CDR3 loop reads CSVSYSGANVLTF. In DNA form, the CDR3 reads TGCAGCGTTTCGTACTCTGGGGCCAACGTCCTGACTTTC.